The 12 T cell receptor beta chains below all came from one sample that was sequenced in a study of STAT5B mutations in CD4+ large granular lymphocyte leukemia. Sequencing was performed with immunoSEQ multiplex PCR; in TCRdb, only in-frame clones are kept and a portion is missing. The sample includes around 35,000 clones, approximately 67% of them seen just once. The sample was CD4+ T cells from blood buffy coats. All receptors derive from a human donor in good health.

The V gene is TRBV5-1, the J gene TRBJ2-1; a weak D match, TRBD1 (6 bases). The CDR3 has 15 residues. Germline V gene lookup returns CDR1 SGHRS and CDR2 YFSETQ. Trimming removed 4 bases at V and 5 bases at J, with 16 bases between. CDR3 residues: CASSRTGFPNNEQFF. The CDR3 bases are TGCGCCAGCAGCCGAACAGGGTTCCCTAACAATGAGCAGTTCTTC.

The J gene is TRBJ1-6, the V gene TRBV7-3, with unresolved D. This CDR3 comprises 14 residues. Germline loops: CDR1 SGHTA, CDR2 FQGTGA. V shed 5 bases and J shed 7 bases, with 12 bases lying between them. The CDR3 nucleotides read TGTGCCAGCAGCCCTAGAGGAGGCAATTCACCCCTCCACTTT. Translated, it gives CASSPRGGNSPLHF.

This chain joins TRBV10-2 and TRBJ1-6; possibly TRBD1 for D (6 bases). Trimming cost V 3 bases and J 0 bases, with 15 bases left between them. Germline CDR1 and CDR2: WSHSY and SAAADI. This CDR3 is 18 amino acids long. The CDR3: CASSDPGDHSSYNSPLHF. The CDR3 coding sequence is TGCGCCAGCAGTGACCCAGGGGACCACAGCTCCTATAATTCACCCCTCCACTTT.

The V gene is TRBV6-1, the J gene TRBJ1-2, with 9 nucleotides matching TRBD1. Germline loops: CDR1 MNHNS, CDR2 SASEGT. The CDR3 is 14 residues long. V dropped 3 bases and J dropped 8; count of bases not matched to a gene: 7. CDR3 amino acids: CASSEGQGRDGYTF. The DNA of the CDR3 is TGTGCCAGCAGTGAGGGACAGGGACGGGACGGCTACACCTTC.

There are a few counts of this clone. The V and J genes are TRBV6-4 and TRBJ1-1; D is undetermined. V was trimmed by 4 bases and J by 7 bases, leaving 10 bases between them. Germline CDR1 and CDR2: MRHNA and SNTAGT. This CDR3 has 12 amino acids. The CDR3 DNA sequence: TGTGCCAGCAGTGGTTGTTTGATTGAAGCTTTCTTT. Translation gives CASSGCLIEAFF.

The chain links TRBV9 to TRBJ1-6; D ambiguous. The CDR3 consists of 16 residues. Germline V gene sequence: CDR1 SGDLS, CDR2 YYNGEE. The V end was cut by 0 bases, the J end by 1 base, with 8 bases between. The chain's CDR3 is CASSVGRGSYNSPLHF. The CDR3 DNA reads as TGTGCCAGCAGCGTAGGACGGGGATCCTATAATTCACCCCTCCACTTT.

The rearrangement joins TRBV5-1 to TRBJ2-4; no clear D. Germline V gene data show CDR1 as SGHRS and CDR2 as YFSETQ. This CDR3 has 14 amino acids. The V end lost 4 bases, the J end lost 5 bases, and 13 bases lay between the germline ends. The CDR3 region has the DNA TGCGCCAGCAGCCCCTCTGGCGGCCAAAACATTCAGTACTTC. Encoded protein: CASSPSGGQNIQYF.

The genes are TRBV4-1 and TRBJ1-2; D ambiguous. The CDR3 is made up of 15 amino acids. Per the germline V gene, CDR1 is MGHRA and CDR2 is YSYEKL. V lost 0 bases to trimming and J lost 6 bases, with 14 bases between them. CDR3 sequence: CASSQDFTQRNGYTF. As DNA, the CDR3 is TGCGCCAGCAGCCAAGATTTCACCCAGAGAAATGGCTACACCTTC.

This clone came up a few times. The gene calls are TRBV19 and TRBJ1-6; D unresolved. With 3 bases removed from V and 5 bases from J, the gap between germline ends came to 11 bases. Germline V CDR1 and CDR2: LNHDA, SQIVND (reference sequence). The CDR3 length is 15 residues. CDR3 DNA: TGTGCCAGTAGTATTGGTGGGTCGGATAATTCACCCCTCCACTTT. Translating it yields CASSIGGSDNSPLHF.

The rearrangement links TRBV27 to TRBJ1-2; D possibly corresponds to TRBD1 (5 bases). V dropped 6 bases and J dropped 6 bases, with 14 bases sitting between them. This CDR3 region has 13 residues. Germline CDR1 and CDR2: MNHEY and SMNVEV (reference sequence). The CDR3 region is CASSPGGRNGYTF. Written as DNA, the CDR3 is TGTGCCAGCAGCCCGGGGGGAAGAAATGGCTACACCTTC.

As regards this clone: This CDR3 is also generated by other DNA sequences in the sample. The chain combines TRBV7-8 with TRBJ1-2; D unresolved. V dropped 4 bases and J dropped 0 bases, with 3 bases sitting between them. Germline assignment: CDR1 SGHVS and CDR2 FQNEAQ. CDR3 length: 12 residues. CDR3 sequence: CASSSPNYGYTF. The CDR3 nucleotides read TGTGCCAGCAGCTCTCCTAACTATGGCTACACCTTC. Full variable domain (remainder filled in from reference TRBV7-8 and TRBJ1-2): GAGVSQSPRYKVAKRGQDVALRCDPISGHVSLFWYQQALGQGPEFLTYFQNEAQLDKSGLPSDRFFAERPEGSVSTLKIQRTQQEDSAVYLCASSSPNYGYTFGSGTRLTVV.

This rearrangement joins TRBV2 to TRBJ1-4; D gene uncertain. The CDR3 has 14 amino acids. CDR1 is SNHLY and CDR2 is FYNNEI in the germline V gene. V lost 6 bases and J 3 bases, leaving 11 bases between the germline ends. CDR3 loop: CASSPGSSNEKLFF. The CDR3 DNA follows: TGTGCCAGCAGCCCGGGCTCATCTAATGAAAAACTGTTTTTT.